A single TCR beta chain is shown here with its context. The antigen is not known. These data are taken from a study of cytomegalovirus exposure and HLA in healthy donors. Overall study findings and caveats: In vitro data verified a few CMV-associated chains as specific for CMV antigens. The classifier was said to identify cytomegalovirus status with high specificity and sensitivity.

Profiled with immunoSEQ multiplex PCR; TCRdb holds only in-frame clones, not every one. The sample holds some 170,000 clones; around 85% are singletons and the top ten take 4.5% to 7%. The CDR3 is made up of 15 amino acids. The V call is TRBV21-1, the J call TRBJ1-5. TRBV21-1 is a recognized pseudogene. The receptor was derived from a woman aged 25 to 39 in good health and CMV-seronegative. Sequencing was done on a sample of PBMCs. The CDR3, as DNA: TGTGCCAGCAGCAAACCCTCTTGGTTCTTGAACCCCCAGCATTTT. Translating it yields CASSKPSWFLNPQHF.